This is a list of T cell receptor beta chains from one sample in a study of CD8 T cells in ankylosing spondylitis. TCRdb passed the 5' RACE reads through MiXCR, listing each CDR3 protein once. The table lists 100,000 to 150,000 distinct CDR3 sequences, around 7% of them singletons, with over 9% in the top ten. Sequencing was done on a sample of blood, either unsorted or a sorted T cell fraction (not recorded which). These receptors were collected from a male donor with ankylosing spondylitis or in good health (not recorded which). Each CDR3 is given with its conserved first and last residue. Fields, in order: V gene, CDR3 protein.

V gene: TRBV5-4; CDR3 protein: CASRTGLAGGNTGELFF
V gene: TRBV10-1; CDR3 protein: CASGFGTANSNQPQHF
V gene: TRBV5-1; CDR3 protein: CASSFGTGSSGYTF
V gene: TRBV3-1; CDR3 protein: CASSREGQMNTEAFF
V gene: TRBV24-1; CDR3 protein: CATSGSGISGELFF
V gene: TRBV20-1; CDR3 protein: CSARGDTHSNQPQHF
V gene: TRBV28; CDR3 protein: CASSSFSGTGAYEQYF
V gene: TRBV5-1; CDR3 protein: CASSLLTGGPRNTGELFF
V gene: TRBV6-1; CDR3 protein: CASSQQAAGDYGYTF
V gene: TRBV5-5; CDR3 protein: CASSSWDGLSGANVLTF
V gene: TRBV28; CDR3 protein: CASSLGGESSYNEQFF
V gene: TRBV10-3; CDR3 protein: CAISPGLAGGMTDTQYF
V gene: TRBV5-1; CDR3 protein: CASSLVLAGGYEQYF
V gene: TRBV24-1; CDR3 protein: CATSLSGSSYEQYF
V gene: TRBV20-1; CDR3 protein: CSAQPRTSGYEQYF
V gene: TRBV6-1; CDR3 protein: CASRPSAGQPQHF
V gene: TRBV3-1; CDR3 protein: CASSGWVAGGTKNIQYF
V gene: TRBV20-1; CDR3 protein: CSASGSPLYEQYF
V gene: TRBV29-1; CDR3 protein: CSVGSSGREETQYF
V gene: TRBV12-3/TRBV12-4; CDR3 protein: CASSFGGTGLNTIYF
V gene: TRBV9; CDR3 protein: CASSVGLAGANTDTQYF
V gene: TRBV29-1; CDR3 protein: CSVDRAGASNEQFF
V gene: TRBV5-1; CDR3 protein: CASSAGLAANTGELFF
V gene: TRBV5-1; CDR3 protein: CASSLPELNTGELFF
V gene: TRBV20-1; CDR3 protein: CCARDTSGGAKDTQYF
V gene: TRBV5-1; CDR3 protein: CASSSEDRGTQFF
V gene: TRBV5-1; CDR3 protein: CASSWDGEDTQYF
V gene: TRBV5-1; CDR3 protein: CASSLLQGVYEQYF
V gene: TRBV12-3/TRBV12-4; CDR3 protein: CASSSTPGQGAGNTGELFF
V gene: TRBV20-1; CDR3 protein: CSASSLGGHPGELFF
V gene: TRBV20-1; CDR3 protein: CSARAGGQGYNSPLHF
V gene: TRBV5-1; CDR3 protein: CASSLMVSAGNTIYF
V gene: TRBV20-1; CDR3 protein: CSALSSRDSQETQYF
V gene: TRBV20-1; CDR3 protein: CSARVPSGTSLYNEQFF
V gene: TRBV5-1; CDR3 protein: CASSGTESGDIQYF
V gene: TRBV5-1; CDR3 protein: CASSLNPLTGNYGYTF
V gene: TRBV6-5; CDR3 protein: CASSSDRSLSYEQYF
V gene: TRBV28; CDR3 protein: CASRFPKGTDTQYF
V gene: TRBV7-9; CDR3 protein: CASSPGTEFLYEAFF
V gene: TRBV4-1; CDR3 protein: CASSQGGRDKETQYF
V gene: TRBV15; CDR3 protein: CATSRVPGTRTEAFF
V gene: TRBV20-1; CDR3 protein: CCARDPTGGQVVYEQYF
V gene: TRBV12-3/TRBV12-4; CDR3 protein: CAIKTEVQGVYEQYF
V gene: TRBV7-8; CDR3 protein: CASSPGWGADTQYF
V gene: TRBV25-1; CDR3 protein: CASGWARGGPSYEQYF
V gene: TRBV28; CDR3 protein: CASRTRAGQPQHF
V gene: TRBV7-3; CDR3 protein: CASSSSPGQGKFF
V gene: TRBV5-1; CDR3 protein: CASSLLPPGQGRDTQYF
V gene: TRBV11-1; CDR3 protein: CASSIDRGLIEAFF
V gene: TRBV18; CDR3 protein: CASSPISNGNEQYF
V gene: TRBV5-1; CDR3 protein: CASLPAAHTGELFF
V gene: TRBV10-2; CDR3 protein: CASSDRQGYGYTF
V gene: TRBV5-1; CDR3 protein: CASSLSGTGVYEQYF
V gene: TRBV7-6; CDR3 protein: CASSLEGGGNYGYTF
V gene: TRBV15; CDR3 protein: CATSRERPGKSYEQYF